The next 10 T cell receptor beta chains were all read from a single sample in a study of tumor and adjacent non-tumor tissue in lung cancer. This sample's RNA came from whole unsorted tissue. This non-tumor lung sample came from over 3 cm beyond the tumor edge. Three rounds of nested PCR, following a modified ARM-PCR protocol, produced the TCRbeta library. One entry per CDR3 protein results from TCRdb running MiXCR on the multiplex PCR reads. The repertoire includes tens of thousands of distinct CDR3 sequences, roughly 80% of them detected once, and about half sits in the top ten. Sequencing was performed on distant non-tumor lung tissue. These TCRs come from a man between 60 and 75 years old with non-small cell lung cancer.

In this sample, this clonotype turned up once. One junction end does not reproduce the germline sequence, and a read error may be involved. The CDR3 protein is CAGSFTGEGTQYF. The DNA of the CDR3 is TGTGCCGGCAGCTTTACCGGGGAAGGAACCCAGTACTTC. The chain joins TRBV11-3 to TRBJ2-5; the D gene is possibly TRBD2 (5 bases). The CDR3 totals 13 residues. The germline gives CDR1 SGHNT, CDR2 YENEEA.

The genes are TRBV24-1 and TRBJ1-2; D is unclear. The germline CDR1 and CDR2 sequences are KGHDR and SFDVKD. Trimming shortened V by 3 bases and J by 4 bases, and 14 bases separated the two germline ends. The CDR3 length is 15 residues. DNA of the CDR3: TGTGCCACCAGTGATGCTCGACGGTCCACCTATGGCTACACCTTC. This codes for CATSDARRSTYGYTF.

Points on this clonotype: A read error is likely, as this CDR3 ends without the conserved phenylalanine or tryptophan. This chain links TRBV20-1 with TRBJ2-1; 13 bases map to TRBD2. The length of the CDR3 is 15 residues. Germline-derived CDR1 and CDR2 are DFQATT and SNEGSKA (reference sequence). The CDR3 nucleotides are TGCAGTACTAGAGGACTAGCGGGAGACTACAATGAGCAGTTCTTG. Translated: CSTRGLAGDYNEQFL.

On this clonotype: Germline is not matched at one junction end, which may reflect a read error. CDR3 region: CVTKGRVPGELSF. CDR3 DNA: TGTGTCACCAAAGGCAGGGTGCCCGGGGAGCTGTCTTTT. This chain links TRBV6-5 with TRBJ2-2; D tentatively reads TRBD1 or TRBD2 (5 bases each). In germline, CDR1 is MNHEY, CDR2 SVGAGI. The CDR3 length is 13 residues.

Points on this clonotype: A read error is likely, as this CDR3 ends without the conserved phenylalanine or tryptophan. The limits of the CDR3 on the DNA are not certain, so only TCRdb's listed CDR3 is given. The chain uses TRBV7-9 and TRBJ1-6; the listed D gene, TRBD1, was not tested against the DNA. The CDR3 spans 14 residues, counting both ends. CDR1 SEHNR and CDR2 FQNEAQ come from the germline V gene (reference sequence). CDR3 residues: CASRGTGRGSPFHL.

Turning to this clonotype: No conserved phenylalanine or tryptophan is present at the end of the CDR3, so a read error is the likely explanation. This sequence joins TRBV6-5 and TRBJ2-5, with 7 bases aligning to TRBD2. The CDR3 sequence is 14 residues long. CDR1 and CDR2 (germline): MNHEY, SVGAGI. The CDR3 region is CTSSDTVTAGAQYV. The CDR3 DNA reads as TGTACCAGCAGTGATACCGTGACCGCGGGGGCCCAGTACGTC.

As regards this clonotype: The CDR3 does not end in the conserved phenylalanine or tryptophan, so this is likely a read error. The chain is built from TRBV5-4 and TRBJ2-7, with 9 bases that match TRBD1. This CDR3 region has 15 residues. The germline CDR1 and CDR2 sequences are SGHNT and YYREEE (reference sequence). CDR3 residues: CASSRQQGATYEQYS. CDR3 sequence (DNA): TGCGCCAGCAGCCGTCAACAGGGGGCGACCTACGAGCAGTACTCC.

The chain uses TRBV5-4 and TRBJ1-1; tentatively, D is TRBD1 (5 bases). The CDR3 extends over 17 amino acids. V was trimmed by 4 bases and J by 3 bases, leaving 22 bases between them. CDR1 is SGHNT, CDR2 YYREEE, per germline (reference sequence). CDR3 in amino acids: CASSAGRRGRGYTEAFF. CDR3 in DNA: TGTGCCAGCAGCGCCGGTCGACGGGGACGAGGTTACACTGAAGCTTTCTTT.

As for this clonotype: This sequence may be a read error, since a much larger clone differs from it by one base. The chain is built from TRBV5-5 and TRBJ1-6, with D possibly matching TRBD1 (6 bases). Germline V CDR1 and CDR2: SGHKS, YYEKEE (reference sequence). The CDR3 spans 17 residues. The V gene lost 0 bases and the J gene lost 6 bases, with 16 bases spanning the gap. CDR3 residues: CASSLEGQSPFNSPLHF. CDR3 nucleotide sequence: TGTGCCAGCAGCTTGGAAGGACAGTCTCCATTTAATTCACCCCTCCACTTT.

A word on this clonotype: Sequence at one end of the junction differs from germline and may be a read error. The V call is TRBV11-2, the J call TRBJ2-7, with D tentatively TRBD1 or TRBD2 (5 bases each). The germline V gene has CDR1 SGHAT and CDR2 FQNNGV. This CDR3 region has 17 residues. CDR3 loop: CASSALSGAAGTYEQYF. In DNA form, the CDR3 reads TGTGCCAGCAGCGCCCTATCCGGGGCAGCAGGAACATACGAGCAGTATTTC.